The present T cell receptor (beta chain) was sequenced within a study of neurological immune-mediated disorders. The CDR3 consists of 12 residues. The V and J ends lost 5 bases and 7 bases, in that order; junction bases with no gene match: 5. The V gene's germline CDR1 is LNHNV and CDR2 YYDKDF (reference sequence). Findings and caveats of the study: The phylogenetic placement of 18 of 34 multiple sclerosis patients' repertoires in one related-CDR3 cluster constitutes a possible signature. Sharing of CDR3 amino acid sequences among expanded clones across subjects was absent, suggesting private repertoires in all groups.

There are many counts of this clonotype. Its antigen is undetermined. MiXCR was run by TCRdb on the 5' RACE reads, yielding one entry per CDR3 protein. In the table there are about 66,000 distinct CDR3 sequences, under 3.5% of which are singletons. The unsorted libraries were produced from 2 million PBMCs held at -80 C. The material sequenced was PBMCs. V usage is TRBV15 and J usage is TRBJ2-7; 7 bases agree with TRBD2. The receptor was derived from a man aged 40-49 years with multiple sclerosis. The CDR3 nucleotides read TGTGCCACCAGCCAGCGGGGACTGGAGCAGTACTTC. It yields the protein CATSQRGLEQYF.